The 21 T cell receptor beta chains below all came from one sample that was sequenced in a study of blood T cell repertoires in COVID-19. Data came from immunoSEQ multiplex PCR; TCRdb stores just in-frame clones and leaves some out. The sample comprises about 49,000 clones, 85% to 90% of which are singletons, and under 2.5% rests with the top ten. The material sequenced was peripheral blood. The receptors derive from an elderly woman with COVID-19, enrolled during active disease.

The sample holds one count of this clone. The sample holds other DNA sequences that translate to the same CDR3. The chain recombines TRBV7-9 with TRBJ2-1; a weak D match, TRBD1 (6 bases). The CDR3 totals 13 residues. The V gene's germline CDR1 is SEHNR and CDR2 FQNEAQ (reference sequence). V lost 3 bases and J lost 6, with 9 bases in between. The CDR3 sequence is CASSLTGLNEQFF. The CDR3, as DNA: TGTGCCAGCAGCTTGACAGGCCTCAATGAGCAGTTCTTC.

V and J are TRBV7-2 and TRBJ1-6; 7 bases agree with TRBD1. V was pared by 0 bases and J by 8 bases, with 4 bases of the junction left unmatched. Germline assignment: CDR1 SGHTA and CDR2 FQGNSA. CDR3 length equals 15 residues. The CDR3 reads CASSLAGGGHSPLHF. For the CDR3, the DNA is TGTGCCAGCAGCTTAGCAGGGGGCGGACATTCACCCCTCCACTTT.

The chain is built from TRBV7-2 and TRBJ2-5; D is perhaps TRBD2 (5 bases). The CDR3 sequence is 14 residues long. Germline V gives CDR1 SGHTA, CDR2 FQGNSA. With 6 bases removed from V and 5 bases from J, the gap between germline ends came to 16 bases. CDR3 bases: TGTGCCAGCAGACCAACGGGGTCCGGGGAGACCCAGTACTTC. Translation: CASRPTGSGETQYF.

V and J are TRBV19 and TRBJ1-5; D unclear. V shed 3 bases and J shed 10 bases, with 25 bases lying between them. Germline V CDR1 and CDR2: LNHDA, SQIVND (reference sequence). The CDR3 has 17 amino acids. CDR3 sequence reads: CASSMGILGGFREPQHF. For the CDR3, the DNA is TGTGCCAGTAGTATGGGAATCTTAGGAGGGTTTCGTGAACCCCAGCATTTT.

The V and J genes are TRBV5-1 and TRBJ1-2; D possibly corresponds to TRBD1 (6 bases). V was pared by 1 base and J by 4 bases, with 11 bases between. This CDR3 is 14 amino acids long. Germline V gene sequence: CDR1 SGHRS, CDR2 YFSETQ. CDR3 DNA sequence: TGCGCCAGCAGCTTGCGGGGGGCGAGCTATGGCTACACCTTC. It codes for CASSLRGASYGYTF.

This chain joins TRBV19 and TRBJ2-1, with D maybe TRBD2 (6 bases). The CDR3 sequence is 15 residues long. Germline V gives CDR1 LNHDA, CDR2 SQIVND (reference sequence). The V gene lost 7 bases and the J gene lost 6 bases, with 19 bases spanning the gap. DNA for the CDR3: TGTGCCAGTACTGCCGGGACTCGGACCATCAATGAGCAGTTCTTC. This encodes CASTAGTRTINEQFF.

The rearrangement links TRBV30 to TRBJ2-2; possible D gene TRBD1, 6 bases. This CDR3 spans 14 amino acids. Trimming removed 3 bases at V and 2 bases at J, with 10 bases between. CDR1 is GTSNPN and CDR2 is SVGIG in the germline V gene (reference sequence). CDR3 nucleotide sequence: TGTGCCTGGAGCCTGGGACACAACACCGGGGAGCTGTTTTTT. It codes for CAWSLGHNTGELFF.

Regarding this clone: At the DNA level, this CDR3 is encoded by other sequences in the same sample as well. The chain combines TRBV19 with TRBJ1-1; 7 positions match TRBD1. Germline lookup yields CDR1 LNHDA and CDR2 SQIVND (reference sequence). Losses at the gene ends were 8 bases for V and 0 bases for J; bases not matched to a gene: 6. The CDR3 spans 14 residues. The DNA for the CDR3 is TGTGCCAGTTCGCCACAGGGGATGAACACTGAAGCTTTCTTT. It encodes CASSPQGMNTEAFF.

This chain joins TRBV20-1 and TRBJ1-6, with 7 nucleotides matching TRBD1. The ends lost 3 bases at V and 0 bases at J; junction bases unmatched: 11. This CDR3 comprises 18 residues. Germline V gene data show CDR1 as DFQATT and CDR2 as SNEGSKA (reference sequence). The CDR3 is CSASRIRDRDSYNSPLHF. The CDR3 DNA reads as TGCAGTGCTAGTAGGATCCGGGACAGAGACTCCTATAATTCACCCCTCCACTTT.

The genes are TRBV19 and TRBJ1-5; no reliable D call. V lost 7 bases and J 7 bases, leaving 17 bases between the germline ends. CDR3 length: 14 amino acids. Per the germline V gene, CDR1 is LNHDA and CDR2 is SQIVND (reference sequence). In DNA, the CDR3 is TGTGCCAGTAACCCTTGGGTCTCGAGGCAGCCCCAGCATTTT. Encoded protein: CASNPWVSRQPQHF. Based on the CDR3 plus reference TRBV19 and TRBJ1-5, the full variable domain is DGGITQSPKYLFRKEGQNVTLSCEQNLNHDAMYWYRQDPGQGLRLIYYSQIVNDFQKGDIAEGYSVSREKKESFPLTVTSAQKNPTAFYLCASNPWVSRQPQHFGDGTRLSIL.

The chain has TRBV28 and TRBJ2-7; TRBD1 is a possible D gene (7 bases). Germline V gene sequence: CDR1 MDHEN, CDR2 SYDVKM. The CDR3 is 14 amino acids. Trimming removed 8 bases at V and 9 bases at J, with 23 bases between. The CDR3 nucleotides are TGTGCCAGCTTTCGGTCCCAGCGCCAGGGGGGGCAGTACTTC. Its translation is CASFRSQRQGGQYF.

The chain couples TRBV13 to TRBJ1-6, with 10 bases aligning to TRBD1. Looked up from germline, CDR1 is PRHDT and CDR2 is FYEKMQ (reference sequence). The CDR3 loop spans 15 amino acids. The V gene end was trimmed by 5 bases and the J gene end by 10 bases; junction bases not matched to a gene: 8. The CDR3 region is CASSAQDRGNSPLHF. CDR3 DNA sequence: TGTGCCAGCAGCGCCCAGGACAGGGGGAACTCACCCCTCCACTTT.

V and J are TRBV28 and TRBJ2-7, with D perhaps matching TRBD2 (6 bases). V lost 6 bases to trimming and J lost 6 bases, with 21 bases between them. The germline V gene encodes CDR1 MDHEN and CDR2 SYDVKM. The CDR3 spans 15 residues. In DNA, the CDR3 is TGTGCCAGCAGCCTCAGTCGGGGGTATATCGGCGAGCAGTACTTC. As protein: CASSLSRGYIGEQYF.

V gene TRBV30 combines with J gene TRBJ2-1; TRBD2 matches at 10 bases. V trimming: 6 bases; J trimming: 9 bases; junction bases outside the gene matches: 8. The CDR3 is 13 residues long. Germline loops: CDR1 GTSNPN, CDR2 SVGIG (reference sequence). For the CDR3, the DNA is TGTGCCTGTCTAGCGGGGGCCCGGGGTGAGCAGTTCTTC. It codes for CACLAGARGEQFF.

J is TRBJ1-6 and V is TRBV6-6; D perhaps matches TRBD1 (6 bases). CDR1 and CDR2 (germline): MNHNY, SVGAGI (reference sequence). Trimming removed 10 bases from V and 6 bases from J, with 13 bases in between. The CDR3 length is 13 residues. CDR3 in DNA: TGTGCCATCTTAGGACAGCTTAATTCACCCCTCCACTTT. This translates into CAILGQLNSPLHF.

The chain uses TRBV28 and TRBJ2-7; D is perhaps TRBD1 (6 bases). Germline assignment: CDR1 MDHEN and CDR2 SYDVKM. The CDR3 spans 13 residues. Trimming shortened V by 8 bases and J by 2 bases, and 13 bases separated the two germline ends. For the CDR3, the DNA is TGTGCCAGCGGCCCGACAGGCCCCTACGAGCAGTACTTC. Its translation: CASGPTGPYEQYF.

The chain uses TRBV7-6 and TRBJ2-2; TRBD1 aligns across 11 bases. V lost 4 bases and J lost 6; bases outside the gene matches: 10. Germline V gives CDR1 SGHVS, CDR2 FNYEAQ. The CDR3 sequence is 17 residues long. CDR3: CASSSSLGQGASGELFF. The CDR3, as DNA: TGTGCCAGCAGCTCGTCTCTAGGACAGGGGGCGTCCGGGGAGCTGTTTTTT.

The chain has TRBV6-5 and TRBJ1-2; D gene unclear. Trimming took off 0 bases at V and 8 bases at J, with 16 bases between the two ends. The germline CDR1 and CDR2 sequences are MNHEY and SVGAGI. This CDR3 spans 15 amino acids. CDR3 loop: CASSYSSTLQVGYTF. The DNA of the CDR3 is TGTGCCAGCAGTTACTCGAGCACGCTCCAGGTGGGCTACACCTTC.

Only one count was recorded for this clone. The CDR3 DNA sequence: TGTGCCACCTCCCGGTCCGGGACAGCCCACACAGATACGCAGTATTTT. Protein sequence: CATSRSGTAHTDTQYF. The chain carries TRBV24-1 and TRBJ2-3, with 7 positions matching TRBD1. V gave up 9 bases and J gave up 2 bases; unmatched junction bases: 13. CDR1 is KGHDR, CDR2 SFDVKD, per germline. The CDR3 is 16 amino acids.

The chain uses TRBV27 and TRBJ1-2, with 8 positions matching TRBD1. The germline gives CDR1 MNHEY, CDR2 SMNVEV (reference sequence). The CDR3 loop spans 15 amino acids. The trim removed 7 bases at V and 8 bases at J, leaving 15 bases unmatched. The CDR3 region is CASTAQGARVKGYTF. The CDR3 bases are TGTGCCAGCACAGCCCAGGGGGCGCGAGTGAAGGGCTACACCTTC.

The V call is TRBV7-9, the J call TRBJ2-1; the match to TRBD2 covers 7 bases. Germline-derived CDR1 and CDR2 are SEHNR and FQNEAQ (reference sequence). CDR3 length equals 15 residues. Trimming took 1 base from V and 3 from J; bases not matched to a gene: 3. Written as DNA, the CDR3 is TGTGCCAGCAGCTTAGGCGGGAGAATCTACAATGAGCAGTTCTTC. Its protein is CASSLGGRIYNEQFF.